Included here is one T cell receptor beta chain sequence, with context. The study drew participants aged about 18 to 90 years from approximately 25 US areas. This sample was included in a study of blood T cell repertoires in COVID-19. Study background: Material from acute and convalescent COVID-19 was sourced from the United States, Italy and Spain. PBMCs, B-cell-depleted T cells, or T cells provided the cDNA or gDNA that made up the material.

Germline lookup yields CDR1 LNHDA and CDR2 SQIVND (reference sequence). Trimming took off 4 bases at V and 4 bases at J, with 7 bases between the two ends. The CDR3 contains 12 residues. Per the authors' pipeline: For nucleated cells, counts were estimated from reference gene primer amplification. Libraries were prepared by immunoSEQ multiplex PCR; TCRdb keeps only in-frame clonotypes and omits some of them. From that table come the V and J calls and clone size; the DNA was used to work out D and trimming. The table includes about 200,000 clones, roughly 82% detected once. The TCR was taken from a man aged 35-49 years with acute COVID-19. The chain employs TRBV19 and TRBJ1-1; D unclear. What was sequenced was PBMCs or T cells enriched from blood (not recorded which). The CDR3 protein is CASSTRSTEAFF. The CDR3 bases are TGTGCCAGTAGTACCCGTTCCACTGAAGCTTTCTTT.